Listed below are T cell receptor beta chains from one sample, sequenced in a study of beta chain features in type 1 diabetes. Repertoires were generated with immunoSEQ multiplex PCR, while TCRdb's copy carries only in-frame clones and drops some. The repertoire holds about 390,000 clones, with roughly a tenth as singletons. The sequenced sample consisted of central memory CD4+ T cells from blood. Source of these receptors: a man aged 25 to 40 with type 1 diabetes. The CDR3 runs from the conserved cysteine through the conserved F or W. Fields, in order: clone size, V gene, J gene, D gene, CDR3 DNA, CDR3 protein. A D gene is named only where the DNA matches it firmly. The listing skips clone size in some rows; elsewhere it reads once, few, many or a size class.

size: many
V: TRBV7-6
J: TRBJ2-7
D: TRBD1
DNA: TGTGCCAGCAGCTTGGACAGGGGCTCCTACGAGCAGTACTTC
CDR3: CASSLDRGSYEQYF

size: .
V: TRBV29-1
J: TRBJ2-2
D: TRBD1
DNA: TGCAGCGTTGAATCCTCTCGGACAGGAGGAACCGGGGAGCTGTTTTTT
CDR3: CSVESSRTGGTGELFF

size: .
V: TRBV10-3
J: TRBJ2-5
D: .
DNA: TGTGCCATCAGCGCGGACAGCACCCAAGAGACCCAGTACTTC
CDR3: CAISADSTQETQYF

size: .
V: TRBV9
J: TRBJ2-6
D: .
DNA: TGTGCCAGCAACCCGGGGACGGGCGGGGCCAACGTCCTGACTTTC
CDR3: CASNPGTGGANVLTF

size: .
V: TRBV7-2
J: TRBJ1-4
D: .
DNA: TGTGCCAGTGAATTCAATGAAAAACTGTTTTTT
CDR3: CASEFNEKLFF

size: few
V: TRBV9
J: TRBJ2-5
D: TRBD1
DNA: TGTGCCAGCAGCATAGGGACAGGGGCGGGGGAGACCCAGTACTTC
CDR3: CASSIGTGAGETQYF

size: .
V: TRBV27
J: TRBJ2-7
D: .
DNA: TGTGCCAGCAGTTTATCGAACAGATACGAGCAGTACTTC
CDR3: CASSLSNRYEQYF

size: .
V: TRBV10-3
J: TRBJ2-7
D: TRBD1
DNA: TGTGCCATCAGTGGGTCCCTGGACAGGGGGCTCTACGAGCAGTACTTC
CDR3: CAISGSLDRGLYEQYF

size: .
V: TRBV11-1
J: TRBJ2-7
D: .
DNA: TGTGCCAGCAGCCCAGGACATGCTACCTACGAGCAGTACTTC
CDR3: CASSPGHATYEQYF

size: few
V: TRBV7-9
J: TRBJ2-7
D: .
DNA: TGTGCCAGCAGCCCAAGTGGGACCGGGCCCTACGAGCAGTACTTC
CDR3: CASSPSGTGPYEQYF

size: .
V: TRBV7-3
J: TRBJ2-5
D: .
DNA: TGTGCCAGCAGCTTAGGGGCGGGTGGCGAGGAGACCCAGTACTTC
CDR3: CASSLGAGGEETQYF

size: .
V: TRBV5-1
J: TRBJ2-7
D: .
DNA: TGCGCCAGCAGCTCCGGGACGGTTTCGGGGGCGCAGTACTTC
CDR3: CASSSGTVSGAQYF

size: few
V: TRBV7-2
J: TRBJ2-5
D: .
DNA: TGTGCCAGCAGCTTCCAGGCAAATTGGAGGGAGACCCAGTACTTC
CDR3: CASSFQANWRETQYF

size: few
V: TRBV6-1
J: TRBJ2-3
D: TRBD1
DNA: TGTGCCAGCTCCAGAAGGAAGGGGGCAGGGGATACGCAGTATTTT
CDR3: CASSRRKGAGDTQYF

size: many
V: TRBV7-9
J: TRBJ2-7
D: .
DNA: TGTGCCAGCAGCCCTAAGGTCTACGAGCAGTACTTC
CDR3: CASSPKVYEQYF

size: .
V: TRBV5-1
J: TRBJ1-1
D: TRBD1
DNA: TGCGCCAGCAGCTCACAGGGGAGGGAGAACACTGAAGCTTTCTTT
CDR3: CASSSQGRENTEAFF

size: .
V: TRBV27
J: TRBJ1-1
D: .
DNA: TGTGCCAGCAGTTTAAAGGGGGATGGCACTGAAGCTTTCTTT
CDR3: CASSLKGDGTEAFF

size: few
V: TRBV5-1
J: TRBJ1-2
D: .
DNA: TGCGCCAGCAGCTTCGCTAACGATGGCTACACCTTC
CDR3: CASSFANDGYTF

size: many
V: TRBV7-3
J: TRBJ2-1
D: TRBD1
DNA: TGTGCCAGCAGCCCCAGATCGACAGGGAATGAGCAGTTCTTC
CDR3: CASSPRSTGNEQFF

size: many
V: TRBV14
J: TRBJ1-1
D: .
DNA: TGTGCCAGCAGCCGTGTGGCGAACACTGAAGCTTTCTTT
CDR3: CASSRVANTEAFF

size: many
V: TRBV10-3
J: TRBJ2-3
D: .
DNA: TGTGCCATTGCGGAGCAGGGCGGCACAGATACGCAGTATTTT
CDR3: CAIAEQGGTDTQYF

size: few
V: TRBV27
J: TRBJ1-1
D: .
DNA: TGTGCCAGCAGCCCCCATATGAACACTGAAGCTTTCTTT
CDR3: CASSPHMNTEAFF

size: .
V: TRBV9
J: TRBJ1-1
D: .
DNA: TGTGCCAGCAGCGTAGACACGAACACTGAAGCTTTCTTT
CDR3: CASSVDTNTEAFF

size: many
V: TRBV28
J: TRBJ2-7
D: .
DNA: TGTGCCAGCAGTCCCGGGGACGACAGCTCCTACGAGCAGTACTTC
CDR3: CASSPGDDSSYEQYF

size: .
V: TRBV27
J: TRBJ1-4
D: .
DNA: TGTGCCAGCAGGGACGATAGGCGGGAAAAACTGTTTTTT
CDR3: CASRDDRREKLFF

size: .
V: TRBV6-5
J: TRBJ2-7
D: TRBD2
DNA: TGTGCCAGCAGTTACGGGACTAGCGGGGAATACGAGCAGTACTTC
CDR3: CASSYGTSGEYEQYF

size: few
V: TRBV7-2
J: TRBJ1-3
D: .
DNA: TGTGCCAGCAGCTTAGGGTACTCTGGAAACACCATATATTTT
CDR3: CASSLGYSGNTIYF

size: few
V: TRBV19
J: TRBJ1-5
D: .
DNA: TGTGCCAGTTCCTTCTCTAATTATCAGCCCCAGCATTTT
CDR3: CASSFSNYQPQHF

size: .
V: TRBV11-2
J: TRBJ1-1
D: TRBD1
DNA: TGTGCCAGCAGCCTACAGGGGGCCCTCGGTAGTACTGAAGCTTTCTTT
CDR3: CASSLQGALGSTEAFF

size: .
V: TRBV5-6
J: TRBJ2-7
D: TRBD1
DNA: TGTGCCAGCAGCAACAGACAGGGGACCTACGAGCAGTACTTC
CDR3: CASSNRQGTYEQYF

size: many
V: TRBV5-1
J: TRBJ2-1
D: TRBD2
DNA: TGCGCCAGCAGCCTGACGACTAGCGGGATATGGAATGAGCAGTTCTTC
CDR3: CASSLTTSGIWNEQFF

size: few
V: TRBV6-5
J: TRBJ1-5
D: .
DNA: TGTGCCAGCAGTTACTCCCTCGGGGATCAGCCCCAGCATTTT
CDR3: CASSYSLGDQPQHF

size: .
V: TRBV10-3
J: TRBJ2-3
D: TRBD2
DNA: TGTGCCATCAGTGACCCTGGACTAGCGGGGGCCCCCACAGATACGCAGTATTTT
CDR3: CAISDPGLAGAPTDTQYF

size: few
V: TRBV13
J: TRBJ2-5
D: .
DNA: TGTGCCAGCAGCACCTCCAAGGCCGGGGCAGAGACCCAGTACTTC
CDR3: CASSTSKAGAETQYF

size: few
V: TRBV21-1
J: TRBJ1-5
D: .
DNA: TGTGCCAGCAGCAAAGATACAGGGGCTACAGGACAGCCCCAGCATTTT
CDR3: CASSKDTGATGQPQHF

size: .
V: TRBV19
J: TRBJ2-1
D: TRBD2
DNA: TGTGCCAGCGGGACTAGCGAACTGAGTGAGCAGTTCTTC
CDR3: CASGTSELSEQFF

size: few
V: TRBV5-1
J: TRBJ2-1
D: .
DNA: TGCGCCAGCAGCCCCGACAATATCTACAATGAGCAGTTCTTC
CDR3: CASSPDNIYNEQFF

size: few
V: TRBV6-1
J: TRBJ1-1
D: .
DNA: TGTGCCAGCAGTGAACGGGGGGGCGGCGCTGAAGCTTTCTTT
CDR3: CASSERGGGAEAFF

size: many
V: TRBV18
J: TRBJ2-1
D: TRBD1
DNA: TGTGCCAGCTCACCCGGGACAGGATCCTACAATGAGCAGTTCTTC
CDR3: CASSPGTGSYNEQFF

size: many
V: TRBV7-9
J: TRBJ2-3
D: .
DNA: TGTGCCAGCAGCCCGCCCCCCCGACTAGGGGATACGCAGTATTTT
CDR3: CASSPPPRLGDTQYF

size: .
V: TRBV5-6
J: TRBJ2-7
D: TRBD2
DNA: TGTGCCAGCAGTTTAGCGGGAGGGCCCTACGAGCAGTACTTC
CDR3: CASSLAGGPYEQYF